What follows is one TCR beta chain and its context. Its cognate antigen is unknown. The study ran its PCR with 60 Vbeta and 13 Jbeta primers. Some clones are missing from TCRdb's copy, which holds only in-frame ones; the method was immunoSEQ multiplex PCR. The sample has around 110,000 clones; approximately 72% are singletons. The source of the sample is a study of cytomegalovirus exposure and HLA in healthy donors. Study findings and constraints: When presence/absence was analysed, sequencing depth was taken to be roughly uniform across donors. Excluded: some indistinguishable V segments such as TRBV6-2 and TRBV6-3.

Germline V CDR1 and CDR2: MNHEY, SMNVEV (reference sequence). The CDR3 loop spans 13 amino acids. Unmatched junction bases numbered 5, after V lost 5 bases and J lost 6 bases. The chain uses TRBV27 and TRBJ2-7; TRBD1 aligns across 9 bases. The TCR originated in a man aged 18 to 35 in good health and CMV-seronegative. Sequencing was done on a sample of PBMCs. The CDR3 DNA sequence: TGTGCCAGCAGTAGCTACAGGGGGCGCGAGCAGTACTTC. It yields the protein CASSSYRGREQYF.